Listed below are T cell receptor beta chains from one sample, sequenced in a study of blood T cell repertoires in COVID-19. The protocol was immunoSEQ multiplex PCR, while the TCRdb copy is restricted to in-frame clones and leaves out a portion. The sample carries some 250,000 clones, roughly 76% recorded once. The sequencing sample was made of peripheral blood. These receptor sequences come from a woman of 80 years or more with COVID-19, enrolled during active disease. Each CDR3 is given with its conserved first and last residue. A D gene is named only where the DNA matches it firmly. Clone size appears in some rows only: once, few, many, or a class for an expanded clone.

>TRBJ2-7|TRBV24-1|.|TRBD1
CATSEGPGQGALYEQYF
TGTGCCACCAGTGAGGGTCCGGGACAGGGGGCCCTCTACGAGCAGTACTTC
>TRBJ1-2|TRBV5-4|.|.
CASSLEGVPNYGYTF
TGTGCCAGCAGCTTGGAGGGGGTCCCAAACTATGGCTACACCTTC
>TRBJ2-7|TRBV5-4|.|.
CASSLGQPHSYEQYF
TGTGCCAGCAGCTTAGGACAGCCCCACTCCTACGAGCAGTACTTC
>TRBJ2-3|TRBV7-3|.|.
CASSRGDRADKYF
TGTGCCAGCAGCCGCGGGGACCGGGCCGATAAGTATTTT
>TRBJ2-2|TRBV5-4|medium-sized|TRBD2
CASSYTSGRATGELFF
TGTGCCAGCAGTTACACTAGCGGGAGGGCTACCGGGGAGCTGTTTTTT
>TRBJ2-1|TRBV5-8|.|TRBD1
CASSHGDSYNEQFF
TGTGCCAGCAGCCACGGGGACAGCTACAATGAGCAGTTCTTC
>TRBJ1-5|TRBV23-1|.|.
CASSPKASGQLIDQPQHF
TGCGCCAGCAGTCCCAAGGCGTCCGGACAGTTAATTGATCAGCCCCAGCATTTT
>TRBJ1-1|TRBV27|many|.
CASSFGGRTEAFF
TGTGCCAGCAGTTTTGGCGGGCGCACTGAAGCTTTCTTT
>TRBJ2-5|TRBV4-1|.|.
CASSQGQKQETQYF
TGCGCCAGCAGCCAAGGGCAGAAACAAGAGACCCAGTACTTC
>TRBJ1-1|TRBV7-8|.|.
CASSFVGGNTEAFF
TGTGCCAGCAGCTTCGTCGGGGGGAACACTGAAGCTTTCTTT
>TRBJ2-1|TRBV28|.|.
CASRGRGSNEQFF
TGTGCCAGCAGGGGGCGGGGTTCCAATGAGCAGTTCTTC
>TRBJ2-7|TRBV19|few|.
CASSLQGSYEQYF
TGTGCCAGTAGTTTACAGGGCTCCTACGAGCAGTACTTC
>TRBJ2-6|TRBV25-1|.|.
CASRFSGANVLTF
TGTGCCAGTAGATTCTCTGGGGCCAACGTCCTGACTTTC
>TRBJ1-5|TRBV6-5|.|.
CASSPQGSVKEPQHF
TGTGCCAGCAGTCCACAGGGCTCCGTAAAAGAGCCCCAGCATTTT
>TRBJ2-7|TRBV28|.|TRBD1
CASTPTGQGPYEQYF
TGTGCCAGCACCCCAACCGGACAGGGCCCCTACGAGCAGTACTTC
>TRBJ1-1|TRBV12-5|once|.
CASGLRGNTEAFF
TGTGCTAGTGGTTTGCGGGGGAACACTGAAGCTTTCTTT
>TRBJ2-7|TRBV10-3|.|.
CAISESPGSSYEQYF
TGTGCCATCAGTGAGTCCCCGGGATCCTCCTACGAGCAGTACTTC
>TRBJ1-2|TRBV28|.|TRBD1
CASSFRQGAGYTF
TGTGCCAGCAGTTTCCGGCAGGGGGCCGGCTACACCTTC
>TRBJ2-7|TRBV6-2/TRBV6-3|.|.
CASSYSRVQQYF
TGTGCCAGCAGTTACTCGCGGGTCCAGCAGTACTTC
>TRBJ2-3|TRBV6-5|.|.
CASRVLRGSTDTQYF
TGTGCCAGCAGGGTTCTTCGAGGAAGCACAGATACGCAGTATTTT
>TRBJ2-5|TRBV3-1/TRBV3-2|.|.
CASSQVNSIETQYF
TGTGCCAGCAGCCAAGTTAATAGTATCGAGACCCAGTACTTC
>TRBJ2-1|TRBV2|once|TRBD1
CARGGLGEQFF
TGTGCCAGAGGGGGCCTAGGCGAGCAGTTCTTC
>TRBJ2-6|TRBV27|.|TRBD1
CASSRQGSGANVLTF
TGTGCCAGCAGTAGACAGGGCTCTGGGGCCAACGTCCTGACTTTC
>TRBJ2-7|TRBV7-8|.|TRBD2
CASSRLVAGSYEQYF
TGTGCCAGCAGCCGTTTGGTAGCGGGATCCTACGAGCAGTACTTC
>TRBJ2-7|TRBV7-2|few|TRBD2
CASSVGQGLAGDEQYF
TGTGCCAGCAGCGTCGGGCAGGGACTAGCGGGAGACGAGCAGTACTTC
>TRBJ2-2|TRBV27|.|.
CASSPRQLITGELFF
TGTGCCAGCAGTCCCCGACAGTTAATCACCGGGGAGCTGTTTTTT
>TRBJ2-1|TRBV5-4|.|TRBD2
CASSSRLATLSYNEQFF
TGTGCCAGCAGCTCCCGACTAGCCACTCTCTCCTACAATGAGCAGTTCTTC
>TRBJ1-4|TRBV20-1|once|.
CSASRGSTNEKLFF
TGCAGTGCTAGTAGGGGGTCAACTAATGAAAAACTGTTTTTT
>TRBJ1-5|TRBV5-6|.|TRBD1
CASSTRGTGGQPQHF
TGTGCCAGCAGCACCCGGGGGACAGGGGGGCAGCCCCAGCATTTT
>TRBJ2-7|TRBV5-1|.|.
CASSLYSSSSYEQYF
TGCGCCAGCAGCTTGTACTCTTCTAGCTCCTACGAGCAGTACTTC
>TRBJ1-2|TRBV30|.|.
CAWSSNYGYTF
TGTGCCTGGAGCAGTAACTATGGCTACACCTTC
>TRBJ2-7|TRBV18|.|TRBD2
CASSPKSSGGPYEQYF
TGTGCCAGCTCCCCTAAGTCCAGCGGGGGGCCCTACGAGCAGTACTTC
>TRBJ1-6|TRBV30|.|.
CAWTAGHTGVGNSPLHF
TGTGCCTGGACTGCGGGGCACACGGGAGTTGGGAATTCACCCCTCCACTTT
>TRBJ2-5|TRBV19|.|.
CASSYNRAVQETQYF
TGTGCCAGTAGTTATAACAGGGCGGTCCAAGAGACCCAGTACTTC
>TRBJ1-1|TRBV7-3|.|TRBD1
CASSLGDRGTEAFF
TGTGCCAGCAGCTTAGGGGACAGAGGCACTGAAGCTTTCTTT
>TRBJ2-7|TRBV5-1|.|TRBD1
CASSLGGDRDEQYF
TGCGCCAGCAGCTTGGGTGGGGACAGGGACGAGCAGTACTTC
>TRBJ1-2|TRBV15|.|.
CATSRDLQVAGYTF
TGTGCCACCAGCAGAGATCTACAGGTTGCGGGCTACACCTTC
>TRBJ1-4|TRBV18|.|.
CASSPDTTTNEKLFF
TGTGCCAGCTCACCCGACACCACAACTAATGAAAAACTGTTTTTT
>TRBJ1-2|TRBV5-6|.|.
CASSLTDLPNYGYTF
TGTGCCAGCAGCTTGACAGATCTCCCTAACTATGGCTACACCTTC
>TRBJ1-1|TRBV25-1|.|TRBD1
CASSEAQGAAFF
TGTGCCAGCAGTGAGGCACAGGGGGCAGCTTTCTTT
>TRBJ1-1|TRBV28|few|TRBD1
CASSSGQGRAEAFF
TGTGCCAGCAGCTCGGGACAGGGTAGGGCTGAAGCTTTCTTT
>TRBJ1-5|TRBV11-3|medium-sized|.
CASSLRSQPQHF
TGTGCCAGCAGCTTAAGGAGTCAGCCCCAGCATTTT
>TRBJ2-1|TRBV2|.|TRBD2
CASSLTSGLYNEQFF
TGTGCCAGCAGTTTGACTAGCGGACTCTACAATGAGCAGTTCTTC
>TRBJ2-4|TRBV4-3|many|.
CASSQDWGANIQYF
TGCGCCAGCAGCCAAGATTGGGGAGCCAACATTCAGTACTTC
>TRBJ1-2|TRBV7-2|.|TRBD1
CASSLAPGGSYGYTF
TGTGCCAGCAGCTTAGCGCCAGGGGGTAGTTATGGCTACACCTTC
>TRBJ2-5|TRBV6-5|.|TRBD2
CASSYNRGGGQTQYF
TGTGCCAGCAGTTACAACCGGGGGGGAGGGCAGACCCAGTACTTC
>TRBJ2-2|TRBV5-8|.|.
CATQWGRAFNTGELFF
TGTGCCACCCAGTGGGGCAGGGCCTTTAACACCGGGGAGCTGTTTTTT
>TRBJ1-3|TRBV29-1|.|TRBD1
CSVRTGGNTIYF
TGCAGCGTTCGGACAGGTGGAAACACCATATATTTT
>TRBJ2-5|TRBV7-9|.|TRBD2
CASSIASGSGETQYF
TGTGCCAGCAGCATCGCTAGCGGGAGCGGGGAGACCCAGTACTTC